This TCR beta chain was found in a study of beta chain features in type 1 diabetes. Study-wide points: Compared to healthy donors, patients appeared to have naive, central memory and Treg TCRB repertoires that were more alike.

The investigators reverse transcribed all of the isolated RNA, so they sequenced expressed TCRB transcripts. Here immunoSEQ multiplex PCR was the method, and the copy in TCRdb shows in-frame clones only, minus some. The sample shows about 42,000 clones, roughly 50% of them seen only once. Comment on this clone: Its antigen is as yet unknown.

CDR3 length equals 15 residues. With V trimmed by 3 bases and J by 4 bases, 4 bases remained unmatched. Germline V gives CDR1 LNHDA, CDR2 SQIVND (reference sequence). The chain couples TRBV19 to TRBJ2-1, with 9 bases lining up with TRBD2. Input material: stem cell memory CD4+ T cells from blood. The TCR originated in a woman aged 25 to 39 in good health. The CDR3 DNA reads as TGTGCCAGTAGTATCGGGACTAGCCGGTACAATGAGCAGTTCTTC. It translates to CASSIGTSRYNEQFF.